This is a list of T cell receptor beta chains from one sample in a study of neurological immune-mediated disorders. TCRdb recomputed calls from the 5' RACE reads with MiXCR, one row per CDR3 protein. This sample yields 50,000 to 75,000 distinct CDR3 sequences, of which roughly 4% are seen a single time; under 3% belongs to the top ten. The sequenced sample was PBMCs. The receptor set was obtained from a man over 45 with multiple sclerosis. CDR3s include the opening cysteine and the closing phenylalanine or tryptophan. Each record gives: J gene, clone size, D gene, V gene, CDR3 DNA, CDR3 protein. A D gene is named only where the DNA matches it firmly. The size entry is marked missing in some rows and otherwise reads once, few, many or a size class.

TRBJ1-6,many,TRBD1,TRBV5-6,TGTGCCAGCAGCTTGTGGGACAGGGGATCACCCCTCCACTTT,CASSLWDRGSPLHF
TRBJ2-5,many,NA,TRBV20-1,TGCAGTGGCCGGCACCAAAGAGGCGAGACCCAGTACTTC,CSGRHQRGETQYF
TRBJ2-2,many,NA,TRBV12-3/TRBV12-4,TGTGCCAGCAGTTTAGTGCCGGGTAACACCGGGGAGCTGTTTTTT,CASSLVPGNTGELFF
TRBJ2-3,many,NA,TRBV2,TGTGCCAGCAGTTATCGACTTCTCGCTAACACAGATACGCAGTATTTT,CASSYRLLANTDTQYF
TRBJ2-3,many,NA,TRBV7-2,TGTGCCAGCAGCCCCCCGAGCGCAGATACGCAGTATTTT,CASSPPSADTQYF
TRBJ2-7,many,NA,TRBV3-1,TGTGCCAGCAGCCAAGAAGGGAGGACAGCGGGAGAGCAGTACTTC,CASSQEGRTAGEQYF
TRBJ1-2,few,TRBD1,TRBV12-3/TRBV12-4,TGTGCCAGCAGTCTTCAGGGGGCCCTTGGCTACACCTTC,CASSLQGALGYTF
TRBJ2-3,many,TRBD2,TRBV5-1,TGCGCCAGCAGCTTGACTAGCGGGGTCAGCACAGATACGCAGTATTTT,CASSLTSGVSTDTQYF
TRBJ1-2,few,NA,TRBV3-1,TGTGCCAGCAGAAGAACGGTCGACTACACCTTC,CASRRTVDYTF
TRBJ2-5,many,TRBD1,TRBV5-8,TGTGCCAGCAGCTTCCGACAGGGGCCAAGCCAAGAGACCCAGTACTTC,CASSFRQGPSQETQYF
TRBJ1-4,many,NA,TRBV29-1,TGCAGCGCCACCCCTCGCAGGGCTAATGAAAAACTGTTTTTT,CSATPRRANEKLFF
TRBJ2-4,many,TRBD1,TRBV9,TGTGCCAGCAGCCAATCCGGGACAGGGATGGGCATTCAGTACTTC,CASSQSGTGMGIQYF
TRBJ1-5,many,TRBD1,TRBV4-1,TGCGCCAGCAGCCCCGGACAGGGCAATCAGCCCCAGCATTTT,CASSPGQGNQPQHF
TRBJ2-2,many,NA,TRBV27,TGTGCCAGCAGTTTCATCCCTTCCGGGGGAGATGCGAACACCGGGGAGCTGTTTTTT,CASSFIPSGGDANTGELFF
TRBJ2-5,many,NA,TRBV3-1,TGTGCCAGCAGCCGTAATACCCTTGCGGGGCTACAAGAGACCCAGTACTTC,CASSRNTLAGLQETQYF
TRBJ1-1,many,TRBD1,TRBV7-2,TGTGCCAGCAGCTTAGTAGGACAGGGTAGGGGCACTGAAGCTTTCTTT,CASSLVGQGRGTEAFF
TRBJ2-1,many,TRBD2,TRBV5-1,TGCGCCAGCAGCCCAAACCCCTTAGCGGGGGGGGACAATGAGCAGTTCTTC,CASSPNPLAGGDNEQFF
TRBJ1-1,many,NA,TRBV27,TGTGCCAGCAGGGCGGACTCAGCGAACACTGAAGCTTTCTTT,CASRADSANTEAFF
TRBJ2-7,many,NA,TRBV7-9,TGTGCCAGCAGCTTCGTCCAGGGCTACGAGCAGTACTTC,CASSFVQGYEQYF
TRBJ1-2,few,TRBD1,TRBV12-3/TRBV12-4,TGTGCCAGCAGTTTTCGACTACAGGGGAACTATGGCTACACCTTC,CASSFRLQGNYGYTF
TRBJ2-1,many,TRBD2,TRBV27,TGTGCCAGCAGTTCTCCGGGACTAGTCTCCAATGAGCAGTTCTTC,CASSSPGLVSNEQFF
TRBJ2-5,few,NA,TRBV13,TGTGCCAGCAGCTTGCCCTCGAGGGGACTGGAGACCCAGTACTTC,CASSLPSRGLETQYF
TRBJ2-5,many,NA,TRBV20-1,TGCAGTGCTTACCTTCAAGGGGCCGGGGAGACCCAGTACTTC,CSAYLQGAGETQYF
TRBJ2-1,many,TRBD2,TRBV29-1,TGCAGCGTTGAAGGCCTAGCGGGGGGGATCGATGAGCAGTTCTTC,CSVEGLAGGIDEQFF
TRBJ1-1,many,NA,TRBV12-3/TRBV12-4,TGTGCCAGCAGTTTAGGTGAAGCTTTCTTT,CASSLGEAFF
TRBJ2-5,many,NA,TRBV20-1,TGCAGTGCTAGAGGGAGCCTTTACGGGGAGACCCAGTACTTC,CSARGSLYGETQYF
TRBJ2-3,many,NA,TRBV24-1,TGTGCCACCAGTGACCCCAGGGGGAGGTCAGATACGCAGTATTTT,CATSDPRGRSDTQYF
TRBJ2-3,many,NA,TRBV5-5,TGTGCCAGCACCCCGAGAGGGGGCGGGGAGTTTGGGCAGTATTTT,CASTPRGGGEFGQYF
TRBJ1-5,many,NA,TRBV6-6,TGTGCCAGCAGTCCACGGGGGGATCAGCCCCAGCATTTT,CASSPRGDQPQHF
TRBJ1-2,NA,NA,TRBV20-1,TGCAGTGCTAGTGTTCGGGGGGCATATGGCTACACCTTC,CSASVRGAYGYTF
TRBJ1-5,many,NA,TRBV9,TGTGCCAGCAGCGTAGACACAGGGAGAGGTCAGCCCCAGCATTTT,CASSVDTGRGQPQHF
TRBJ2-3,many,NA,TRBV4-2,TGTGCCAGCAGCCAAGATATGACGCAGTATTTT,CASSQDMTQYF
TRBJ1-2,many,NA,TRBV5-5,TGTGCCAGCAGCACCGCCCGGGGGGGGCTCTACTATGGCTACACCTTC,CASSTARGGLYYGYTF
TRBJ2-1,few,NA,TRBV7-2,TGTGCCAGCAGCTTAGGGGGGGCCTCCTACAATGAGCAGTTCTTC,CASSLGGASYNEQFF
TRBJ1-5,many,NA,TRBV18,TGTGCCAGCTCACCGAGGGGTTCGGAGCCCCAGCATTTT,CASSPRGSEPQHF
TRBJ2-5,many,TRBD2,TRBV5-1,TGCGCCAGCAGCTTAGGGACTAGTACTCCAGAGACCCAGTACTTC,CASSLGTSTPETQYF
TRBJ2-7,many,TRBD2,TRBV20-1,TGCAGTGTAGCAGCGGGGTCGGGCGAGCAGTACTTC,CSVAAGSGEQYF
TRBJ2-5,many,TRBD1,TRBV4-1,TGCGCCAGCAGCCAACCACAGGGGAACCAAGAGACCCAGTACTTC,CASSQPQGNQETQYF
TRBJ2-7,NA,NA,TRBV7-2,TGTGCCAGCAGCTTAGTGGGGGGTACCTCCTACGAGCAGTACTTC,CASSLVGGTSYEQYF
TRBJ2-7,many,TRBD2,TRBV7-3,TGTGCCAGCAGCTTAGGCGGGGGCTCCTACGAGCAGTACTTC,CASSLGGGSYEQYF
TRBJ1-5,NA,NA,TRBV5-5,TGTGCCAGCAGCCTCTTCCAGGGACCATATAGCAATCAGCCCCAGAATTTT,CASSLFQGPYSNQPQNF
TRBJ2-5,many,TRBD1,TRBV10-3,TGTGCCGTCGGACAGGCCCCGGAGACCCAGTACTTC,CAVGQAPETQYF
TRBJ2-2,NA,NA,TRBV7-2,TGTGCCAGCAGCTTATTCGGGCTGGCCGGGGAGCTGTTTTTT,CASSLFGLAGELFF
TRBJ2-1,many,TRBD1,TRBV6-5,TGTGCCAGCAGTTACCGGGACAGTACAAACAATGAGCAGTTCTTC,CASSYRDSTNNEQFF
TRBJ2-1,many,NA,TRBV7-2,TGTGCCAGCAGCTTATTTTTTGGAGTGGAAGGCAATGAGCAGTTCTTC,CASSLFFGVEGNEQFF
TRBJ1-2,many,NA,TRBV7-9,TGTGCCAGCAGCCCGGGGGCAGGCTACACCTTC,CASSPGAGYTF
TRBJ1-6,many,NA,TRBV12-3/TRBV12-4,TGTGCCAGCAGCCTCCTTGGCAACCCTAATTCACCCCTCCACTTT,CASSLLGNPNSPLHF
TRBJ2-3,many,NA,TRBV3-1,TGTGCCAGCAGCCAAGGGATCGGGACAGATACGCAGTATTTT,CASSQGIGTDTQYF
TRBJ2-7,many,TRBD1,TRBV12-3/TRBV12-4,TGTGCCAGCAGAATTGCCGGGGGGACAGGGGGCCACGAGCAGTACTTC,CASRIAGGTGGHEQYF
TRBJ1-4,many,TRBD1,TRBV5-1,TGCGCCAGCAGCGCGGGACAGGGGGCGGAAAAACTGTTTTTT,CASSAGQGAEKLFF
TRBJ2-3,NA,NA,TRBV10-2,TGCGCCAGCAGGACACAGGGACTACCCAGCACAGATACGCAGTATTTT,CASRTQGLPSTDTQYF
TRBJ1-2,many,NA,TRBV12-3/TRBV12-4,TGTGCCAGCAGTTTAGCAGGGTACTATGGCTACACCTTC,CASSLAGYYGYTF
TRBJ1-5,many,TRBD1,TRBV28,TGTGCCAGCATCGAAGGGACAGGGAGGGTTCAGCCCCAGCATTTT,CASIEGTGRVQPQHF
TRBJ1-5,NA,NA,TRBV6-6,TGTGCCAGCAGTACGACGACCCCGCCTCAGCCCCAGAATTTT,CASSTTTPPQPQNF
TRBJ1-1,many,TRBD1,TRBV12-3/TRBV12-4,TGTGCCAGCAGCCGGGACAGGGTACCCACTGAAGCTTTCTTT,CASSRDRVPTEAFF
TRBJ2-2,many,NA,TRBV12-3/TRBV12-4,TGTGCCAGCAGTTTAAGGGTTCCCGGGGAGCTGTTTTTT,CASSLRVPGELFF
TRBJ2-1,many,NA,TRBV20-1,TGCAGTGGGAGGGCGGTCTCCTACAATGAGCAGTTCTTC,CSGRAVSYNEQFF
TRBJ1-6,NA,NA,TRBV20-1,TGCAGTGCTCGATCCTATAATTCACCCCTCAACTTT,CSARSYNSPLNF
TRBJ1-1,few,TRBD1,TRBV27,TGTGCCAGCAGAAAGGACAGGGTTATGAACACTGAAGCTTTCTTT,CASRKDRVMNTEAFF